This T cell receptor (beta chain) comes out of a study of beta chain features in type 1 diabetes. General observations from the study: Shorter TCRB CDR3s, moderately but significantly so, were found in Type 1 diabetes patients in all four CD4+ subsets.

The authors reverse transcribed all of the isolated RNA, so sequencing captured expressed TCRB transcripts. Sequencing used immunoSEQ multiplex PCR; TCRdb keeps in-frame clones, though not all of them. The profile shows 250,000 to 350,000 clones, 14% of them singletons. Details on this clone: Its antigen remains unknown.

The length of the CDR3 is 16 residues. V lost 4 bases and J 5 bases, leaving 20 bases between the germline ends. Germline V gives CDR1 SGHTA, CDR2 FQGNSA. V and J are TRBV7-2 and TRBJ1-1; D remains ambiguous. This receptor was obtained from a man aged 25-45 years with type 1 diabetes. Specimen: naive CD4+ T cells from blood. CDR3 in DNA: TGTGCCAGCAGCTCCCACGCAAATCGAGGCTGGACTGAAGCTTTCTTT. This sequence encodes CASSSHANRGWTEAFF.